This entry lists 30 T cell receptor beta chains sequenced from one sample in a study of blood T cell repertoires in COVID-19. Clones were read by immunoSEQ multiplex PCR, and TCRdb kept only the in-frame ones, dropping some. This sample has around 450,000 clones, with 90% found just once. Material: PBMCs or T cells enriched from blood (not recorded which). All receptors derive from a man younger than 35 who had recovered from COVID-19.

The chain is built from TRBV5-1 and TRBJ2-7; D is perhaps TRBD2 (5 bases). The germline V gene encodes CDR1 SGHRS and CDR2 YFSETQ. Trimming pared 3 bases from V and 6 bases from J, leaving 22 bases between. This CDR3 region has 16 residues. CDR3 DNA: TGCGCCAGCAGCTCCTTCGGGGTAGCCGGGATGGGCGAGCAGTACTTC. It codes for CASSSFGVAGMGEQYF.

CDR3 residues: CASSERQVVGEKLFF. For the CDR3, the DNA is TGCGCCAGCAGTGAGAGGCAGGTGGTTGGGGAAAAACTGTTTTTT. This chain uses TRBV10-2 with TRBJ1-4, with unresolved D. V dropped 2 bases and J dropped 8 bases, with 15 bases sitting between them. This CDR3 contains 15 residues. CDR1 WSHSY and CDR2 SAAADI come from the germline V gene.

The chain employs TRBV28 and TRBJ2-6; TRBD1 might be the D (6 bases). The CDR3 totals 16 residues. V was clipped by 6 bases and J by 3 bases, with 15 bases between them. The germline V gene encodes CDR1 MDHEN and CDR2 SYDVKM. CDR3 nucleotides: TGTGCCAGCAGCCATTCCTGGGGGCTTGGGGCCAACGTCCTGACTTTC. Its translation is CASSHSWGLGANVLTF.

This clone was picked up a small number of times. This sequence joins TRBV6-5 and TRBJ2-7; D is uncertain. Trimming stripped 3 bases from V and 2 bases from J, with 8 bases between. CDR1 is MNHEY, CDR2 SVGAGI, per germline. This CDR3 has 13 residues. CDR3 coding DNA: TGTGCCAGCAGTTATTCCCCAGCCTACGAGCAGTACTTC. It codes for CASSYSPAYEQYF.

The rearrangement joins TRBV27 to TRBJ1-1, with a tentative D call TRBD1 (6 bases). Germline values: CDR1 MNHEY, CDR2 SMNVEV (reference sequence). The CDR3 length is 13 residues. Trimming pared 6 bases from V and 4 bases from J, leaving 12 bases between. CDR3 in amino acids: CASRTGSVTEAFF. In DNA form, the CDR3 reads TGTGCCAGCAGAACAGGGTCGGTCACTGAAGCTTTCTTT.

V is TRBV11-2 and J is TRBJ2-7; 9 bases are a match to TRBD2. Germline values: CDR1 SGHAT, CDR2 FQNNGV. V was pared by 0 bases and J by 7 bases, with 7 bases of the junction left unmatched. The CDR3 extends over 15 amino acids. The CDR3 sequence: CASSLDLAGSREQYF. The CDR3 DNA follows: TGTGCCAGCAGCTTAGATCTAGCGGGATCGAGGGAGCAGTACTTC.

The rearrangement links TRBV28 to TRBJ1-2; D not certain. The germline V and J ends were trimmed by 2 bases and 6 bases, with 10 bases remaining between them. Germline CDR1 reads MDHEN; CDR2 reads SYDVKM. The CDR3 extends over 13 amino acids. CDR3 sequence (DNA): TGTGCCAGCAGTTTAAGTGAGAGTGATGGCTACACCTTC. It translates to CASSLSESDGYTF.

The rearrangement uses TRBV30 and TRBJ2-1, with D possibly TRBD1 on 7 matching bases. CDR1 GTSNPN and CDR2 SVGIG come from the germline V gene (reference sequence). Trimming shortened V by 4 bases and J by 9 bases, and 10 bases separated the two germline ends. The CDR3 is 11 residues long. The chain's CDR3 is CAWNQGGEQFF. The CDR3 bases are TGTGCCTGGAATCAGGGGGGTGAGCAGTTCTTC.

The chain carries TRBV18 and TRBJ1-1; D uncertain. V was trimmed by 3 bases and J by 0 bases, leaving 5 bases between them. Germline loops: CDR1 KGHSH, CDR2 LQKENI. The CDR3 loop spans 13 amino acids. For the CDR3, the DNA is TGTGCCAGCTCACCCCAGGTGAACACTGAAGCTTTCTTT. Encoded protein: CASSPQVNTEAFF. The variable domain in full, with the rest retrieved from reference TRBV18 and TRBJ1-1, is NAGVMQNPRHLVRRRGQEARLRCSPMKGHSHVYWYRQLPEEGLKFMVYLQKENIIDESGMPKERFSAEFPKEGPSILRIQQVVRGDSAAYFCASSPQVNTEAFFGQGTRLTVV.

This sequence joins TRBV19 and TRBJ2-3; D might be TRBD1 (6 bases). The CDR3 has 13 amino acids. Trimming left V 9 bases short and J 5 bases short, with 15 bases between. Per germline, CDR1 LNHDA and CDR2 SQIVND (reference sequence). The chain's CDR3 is CASGTLPEDTQYF. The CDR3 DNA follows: TGTGCCAGCGGGACACTCCCCGAAGATACGCAGTATTTT.

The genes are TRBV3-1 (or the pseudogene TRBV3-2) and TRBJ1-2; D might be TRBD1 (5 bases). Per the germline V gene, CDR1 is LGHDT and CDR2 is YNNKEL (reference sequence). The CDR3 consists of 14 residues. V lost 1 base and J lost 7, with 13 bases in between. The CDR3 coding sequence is TGTGCCAGCAGCCAAGGGGGCTGGTCCGGTGGCTACACCTTC. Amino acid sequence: CASSQGGWSGGYTF.

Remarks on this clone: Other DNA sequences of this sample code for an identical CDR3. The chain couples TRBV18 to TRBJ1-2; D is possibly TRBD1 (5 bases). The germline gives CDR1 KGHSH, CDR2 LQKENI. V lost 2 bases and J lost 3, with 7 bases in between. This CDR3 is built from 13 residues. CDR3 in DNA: TGTGCCAGCTCACCAGACAGATACTATGGCTACACCTTC. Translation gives CASSPDRYYGYTF.

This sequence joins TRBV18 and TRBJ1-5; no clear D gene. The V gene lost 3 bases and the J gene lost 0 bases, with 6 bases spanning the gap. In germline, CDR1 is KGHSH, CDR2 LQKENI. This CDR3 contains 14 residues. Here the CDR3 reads CASSPPSSNQPQHF. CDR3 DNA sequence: TGTGCCAGCTCACCCCCGAGTAGCAATCAGCCCCAGCATTTT.

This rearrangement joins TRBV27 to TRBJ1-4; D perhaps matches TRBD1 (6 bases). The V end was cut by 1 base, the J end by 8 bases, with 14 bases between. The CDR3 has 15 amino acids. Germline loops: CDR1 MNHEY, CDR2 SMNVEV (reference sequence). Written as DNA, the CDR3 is TGTGCCAGCAGTTTATTTCCAGGGGTTGTCGAAAAACTGTTTTTT. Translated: CASSLFPGVVEKLFF.

DNA for the CDR3: TGTGCCAGCAGCTACCCAGGGCAGCCCCAGCATTTT. Translation gives CASSYPGQPQHF. The chain carries TRBV5-8 and TRBJ1-5; possible D gene TRBD1, 5 bases. Deletions cut 3 bases from V and 7 bases from J, with 8 bases between. Per the germline V gene, CDR1 is SGHTS and CDR2 is YDEGEE. The CDR3 loop spans 12 amino acids.

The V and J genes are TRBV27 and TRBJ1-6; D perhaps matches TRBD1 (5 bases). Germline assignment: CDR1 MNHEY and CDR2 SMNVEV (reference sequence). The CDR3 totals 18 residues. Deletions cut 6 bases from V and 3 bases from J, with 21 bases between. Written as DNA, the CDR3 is TGTGCCAGCAGCCCCCTGTCCCGGGGGAGGGACTATAATTCACCCCTCCACTTT. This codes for CASSPLSRGRDYNSPLHF.

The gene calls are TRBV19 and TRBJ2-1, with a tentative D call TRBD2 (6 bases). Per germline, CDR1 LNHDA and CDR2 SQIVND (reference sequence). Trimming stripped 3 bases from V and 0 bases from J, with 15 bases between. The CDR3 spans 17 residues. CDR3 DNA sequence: TGTGCCAGTAGTATGCGGGACTCTGTTATCTCCTACAATGAGCAGTTCTTC. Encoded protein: CASSMRDSVISYNEQFF.

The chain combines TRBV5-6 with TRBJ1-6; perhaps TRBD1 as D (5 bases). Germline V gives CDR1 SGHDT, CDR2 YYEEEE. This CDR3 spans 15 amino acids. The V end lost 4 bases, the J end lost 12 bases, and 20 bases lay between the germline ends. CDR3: CASSPWGGPGEPLHF. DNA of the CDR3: TGTGCCAGCAGCCCCTGGGGGGGACCGGGAGAACCCCTCCACTTT.

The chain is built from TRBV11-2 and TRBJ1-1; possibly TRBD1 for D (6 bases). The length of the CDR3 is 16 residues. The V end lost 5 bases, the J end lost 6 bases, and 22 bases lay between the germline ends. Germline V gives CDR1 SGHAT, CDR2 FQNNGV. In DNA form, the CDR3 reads TGTGCCAGCAGCCAATACAGGGAGGGAGAGTACGCTGAAGCTTTCTTT. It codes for CASSQYREGEYAEAFF.

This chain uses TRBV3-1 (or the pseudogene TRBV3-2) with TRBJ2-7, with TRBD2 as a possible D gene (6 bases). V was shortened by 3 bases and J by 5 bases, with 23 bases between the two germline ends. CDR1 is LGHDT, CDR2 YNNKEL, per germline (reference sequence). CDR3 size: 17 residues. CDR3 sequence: CASSHSTYGGNRDEQYF. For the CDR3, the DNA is TGTGCCAGCAGCCACTCAACCTACGGAGGGAACAGAGACGAGCAGTACTTC.

CDR3 nucleotide sequence: TGTGCCAGCAGCGAGACAGGGAGAAATCAGCCCCAGCATTTT. Translation: CASSETGRNQPQHF. The genes are TRBV6-5 and TRBJ1-5; 7 nucleotides line up with TRBD1. This CDR3 comprises 14 residues. Trimming cost V 6 bases and J 4 bases; bases outside gene matches: 6. The germline V gene encodes CDR1 MNHEY and CDR2 SVGAGI.

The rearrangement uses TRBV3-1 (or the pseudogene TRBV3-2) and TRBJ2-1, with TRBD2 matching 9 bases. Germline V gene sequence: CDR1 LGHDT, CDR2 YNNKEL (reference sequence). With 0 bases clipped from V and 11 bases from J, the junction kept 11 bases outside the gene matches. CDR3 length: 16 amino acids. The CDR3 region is CASSQERGGAAGKQFF. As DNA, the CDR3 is TGTGCCAGCAGCCAAGAGCGGGGGGGCGCCGCTGGGAAGCAGTTCTTC.

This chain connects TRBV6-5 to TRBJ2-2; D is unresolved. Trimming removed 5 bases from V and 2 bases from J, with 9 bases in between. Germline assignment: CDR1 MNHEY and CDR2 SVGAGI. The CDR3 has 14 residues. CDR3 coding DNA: TGTGCCAGCAGTACCTTTCTAAACACCGGGGAGCTGTTTTTT. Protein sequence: CASSTFLNTGELFF.

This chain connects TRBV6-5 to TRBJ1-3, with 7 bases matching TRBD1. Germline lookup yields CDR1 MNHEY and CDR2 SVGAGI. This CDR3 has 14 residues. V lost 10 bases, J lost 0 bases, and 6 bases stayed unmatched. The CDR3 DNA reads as TGTGCCACTACGACAGGGAGCTCTGGAAACACCATATATTTT. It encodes CATTTGSSGNTIYF.

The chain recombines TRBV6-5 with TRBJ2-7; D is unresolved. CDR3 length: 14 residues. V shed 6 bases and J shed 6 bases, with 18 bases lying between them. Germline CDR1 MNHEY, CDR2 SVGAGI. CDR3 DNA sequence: TGTGCCAGCAGGCCCTCAGCAGGTTACGGCGAGCAGTACTTC. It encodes CASRPSAGYGEQYF.

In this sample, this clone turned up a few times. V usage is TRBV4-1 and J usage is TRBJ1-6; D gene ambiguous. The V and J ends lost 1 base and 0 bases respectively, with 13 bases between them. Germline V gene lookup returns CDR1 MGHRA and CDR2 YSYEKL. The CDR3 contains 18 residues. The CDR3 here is CASSQAAGVLSYNSPLHF. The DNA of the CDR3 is TGCGCCAGCAGCCAAGCTGCGGGTGTTCTCTCCTATAATTCACCCCTCCACTTT.

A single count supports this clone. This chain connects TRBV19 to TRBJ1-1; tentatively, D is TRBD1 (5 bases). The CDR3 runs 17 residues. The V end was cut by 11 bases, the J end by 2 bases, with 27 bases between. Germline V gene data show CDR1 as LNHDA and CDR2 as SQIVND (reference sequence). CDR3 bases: TGTGCCCGAGACGAAATGGGGCGGGGGAGAGGAAACACTGAAGCTTTCTTT. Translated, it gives CARDEMGRGRGNTEAFF.

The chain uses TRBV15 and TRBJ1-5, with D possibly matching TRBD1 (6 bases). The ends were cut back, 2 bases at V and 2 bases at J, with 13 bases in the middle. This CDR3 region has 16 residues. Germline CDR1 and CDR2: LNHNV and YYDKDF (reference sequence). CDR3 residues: CATSRPYRERNQPQHF. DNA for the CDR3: TGTGCCACCAGCAGACCCTACAGGGAGCGCAATCAGCCCCAGCATTTT. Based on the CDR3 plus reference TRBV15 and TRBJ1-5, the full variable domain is DAMVIQNPRYQVTQFGKPVTLSCSQTLNHNVMYWYQQKSSQAPKLLFHYYDKDFNNEADTPDNFQSRRPNTSFCFLDIRSPGLGDTAMYLCATSRPYRERNQPQHFGDGTRLSIL.

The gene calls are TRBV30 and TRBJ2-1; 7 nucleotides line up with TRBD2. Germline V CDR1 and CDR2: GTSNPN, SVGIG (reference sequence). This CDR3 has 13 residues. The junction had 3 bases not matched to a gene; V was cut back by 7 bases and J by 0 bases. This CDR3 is CASSGGSYNEQFF. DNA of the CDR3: TGTGCCTCATCGGGAGGCTCCTACAATGAGCAGTTCTTC.

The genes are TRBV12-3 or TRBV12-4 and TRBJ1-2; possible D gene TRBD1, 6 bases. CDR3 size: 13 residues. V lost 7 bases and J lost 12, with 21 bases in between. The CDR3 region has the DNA TGTGCCAGCACCCTTGAGAAGACAGGTGCGGACACCTTC. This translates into CASTLEKTGADTF.